Below, 9 T cell receptor beta chains from the same sample are listed, as sequenced in a study of cytomegalovirus exposure and HLA in healthy donors. Libraries were prepared by immunoSEQ multiplex PCR; TCRdb keeps only in-frame clonotypes and omits some of them. This sample has over 100,000 clones, with roughly 88% found just once. The source material was PBMCs. These receptor sequences come from a woman aged 18-29 years in good health and CMV-seropositive.

In this sample, this clone turned up a few times. The rearrangement joins TRBV6-4 to TRBJ2-3, with D possibly being TRBD2 (5 bases). CDR1 and CDR2 from the germline V gene are MRHNA and SNTAGT. Deletions cut 9 bases from V and 2 bases from J, with 12 bases between. CDR3 size: 13 residues. CDR3 protein: CASGRGVTDTQYF. The CDR3 bases are TGTGCCAGTGGGAGAGGAGTCACAGATACGCAGTATTTT.

This clone was seen more than once but under ten times. The rearrangement joins TRBV28 to TRBJ1-2; 12 bases align to TRBD1. The CDR3 length is 15 residues. V dropped 2 bases and J dropped 8; count of bases not matched to a gene: 6. Germline assignment: CDR1 MDHEN and CDR2 SYDVKM. CDR3 coding DNA: TGTGCCAGCAGTTTACCGGGACAGGGGGCGCGAGGCTACACCTTC. Its translation is CASSLPGQGARGYTF.

The V and J genes are TRBV7-9 and TRBJ2-2; unclear D gene. Trimming took off 1 base at V and 0 bases at J, with 6 bases between the two ends. Germline CDR1 and CDR2: SEHNR and FQNEAQ (reference sequence). The CDR3 has 15 residues. In DNA, the CDR3 is TGTGCCAGCAGCTTAGGGGCATCGAACACCGGGGAGCTGTTTTTT. Translated: CASSLGASNTGELFF.

The rearrangement joins TRBV20-1 to TRBJ1-2; D is unresolved. Trimming removed 5 bases at V and 6 bases at J, with 10 bases between. This CDR3 has 11 amino acids. Per germline, CDR1 DFQATT and CDR2 SNEGSKA (reference sequence). The CDR3 reads CSAGRSNGYTF. In nucleotides, the CDR3 is TGCAGTGCTGGCCGGAGTAATGGCTACACCTTC.

This clone was observed a single time. V gene TRBV19 combines with J gene TRBJ1-2, with D possibly being TRBD1 (5 bases). The CDR3 is made up of 15 amino acids. Trimming shortened V by 6 bases and J by 7 bases, and 21 bases separated the two germline ends. CDR1 is LNHDA, CDR2 SQIVND, per germline (reference sequence). The CDR3 is CASSRTGRGGSGYTF. The CDR3 nucleotides read TGTGCCAGTAGCCGGACGGGGAGGGGTGGTAGTGGCTACACCTTC. Based on the CDR3 plus reference TRBV19 and TRBJ1-2, the full variable domain is DGGITQSPKYLFRKEGQNVTLSCEQNLNHDAMYWYRQDPGQGLRLIYYSQIVNDFQKGDIAEGYSVSREKKESFPLTVTSAQKNPTAFYLCASSRTGRGGSGYTFGSGTRLTVV.

This chain links TRBV27 with TRBJ2-1; TRBD2 is a possible D gene (5 bases). CDR1 and CDR2 from the germline V gene are MNHEY and SMNVEV (reference sequence). This CDR3 spans 14 amino acids. Trimming cost V 4 bases and J 8 bases, with 15 bases left between them. The CDR3 nucleotides are TGTGCCAGCAGTTCACGAGGGCCGCCCGATGAGCAGTTCTTC. It codes for CASSSRGPPDEQFF.

The chain is built from TRBV7-9 and TRBJ1-4, with a possible D match to TRBD1 (6 bases). The V end lost 5 bases, the J end lost 3 bases, and 25 bases lay between the germline ends. The CDR3 covers 19 residues. Germline CDR1 reads SEHNR; CDR2 reads FQNEAQ (reference sequence). The CDR3 DNA follows: TGTGCCAGCAGCCCCTTGGACAGAGACAGGCCCTCATCTAATGAAAAACTGTTTTTT. The encoded protein is CASSPLDRDRPSSNEKLFF.

The chain uses TRBV15 and TRBJ1-1; D unclear. This CDR3 is 13 amino acids long. Deletions cut 5 bases from V and 6 bases from J, with 13 bases between. The germline V gene encodes CDR1 LNHNV and CDR2 YYDKDF (reference sequence). The CDR3 here is CATSPRVVAEAFF. The CDR3 coding sequence is TGTGCCACCAGCCCGAGGGTGGTCGCTGAAGCTTTCTTT. The full variable domain, in which reference TRBV15 and TRBJ1-1 provide the parts outside the CDR3, is DAMVIQNPRYQVTQFGKPVTLSCSQTLNHNVMYWYQQKSSQAPKLLFHYYDKDFNNEADTPDNFQSRRPNTSFCFLDIRSPGLGDTAMYLCATSPRVVAEAFFGQGTRLTVV.

CDR3 sequence: CASSPGGGSGNTIYF. The DNA of the CDR3 is TGTGCCAGCAGCCCTGGGGGAGGCTCTGGAAACACCATATATTTT. The gene calls are TRBV6-1 and TRBJ1-3; tentative D call: TRBD1 (5 bases). The CDR3 has 15 amino acids. Deletions cut 6 bases from V and 0 bases from J, with 12 bases between. CDR1 and CDR2 from the germline V gene are MNHNS and SASEGT.